The source of this T cell receptor (beta chain) is a study of tissue T cells after allogeneic stem cell transplantation. Study observations and caveats: Shared clones across patients were few; motif clustering revealed tissue-specific shared signatures.

Retrospectively chosen non-transplant comparators had other cancers and at least five gastrointestinal samples, without known gastrointestinal disease. CDR3 sequences, V/J genes, frequencies and template counts came from survey-depth TCRbeta sequencing. Using immunoSEQ multiplex PCR, the repertoire was profiled, and TCRdb retains in-frame clones only, with some absent. Here the sample spans about 3,900 clones, approximately 63% being singletons. This clone was found a few times. Its antigen remains unidentified. Source: tissue from the ileum, taken at autopsy. The TCR sequence derives from a male donor aged 60 or over with lung cancer.

Here the CDR3 reads CASSLQMGQASGNTIYF. The DNA of the CDR3 is TGTGCCAGCAGCTTACAAATGGGACAGGCCTCTGGAAACACCATATATTTT. This chain uses TRBV5-4 with TRBJ1-3; the match to TRBD1 covers 8 bases. The germline gives CDR1 SGHNT, CDR2 YYREEE (reference sequence). J gave up 0 bases and V 2 bases, and 7 bases lay outside the gene matches. The CDR3 extends over 17 amino acids. The full variable domain, its missing parts supplied by reference TRBV5-4 and TRBJ1-3, is ETGVTQSPTHLIKTRGQQVTLRCSSQSGHNTVSWYQQALGQGPQFIFQYYREEENGRGNFPPRFSGLQFPNYSSELNVNALELDDSALYLCASSLQMGQASGNTIYFGEGSWLTVV.